The source of this TCR beta chain is a study of T cells in Graves' hyperthyroidism and ophthalmopathy. V gave up 7 bases and J gave up 4 bases, with 7 bases separating them. This CDR3 comprises 11 residues. Germline lookup yields CDR1 MNHNS and CDR2 SASEGT. TCR beta CDR3 regions were amplified from RNA transcripts. During a first-round RT-PCR of the TCR CDR3, the HTBI primer set was used. Each CDR3 protein gets one entry after TCRdb re-called the multiplex PCR reads with MiXCR. The data show about 400,000 distinct CDR3 sequences, roughly 14% seen once. The sample was blood. The source of this sequence is a man aged 18 to 30 with Graves' ophthalmopathy. V and J are TRBV6-1 and TRBJ1-2; D gene unclear. CDR3 DNA sequence: TGTGCCAGCATGGCATCCTATGGCTACACCTTC. Translation gives CASMASYGYTF.